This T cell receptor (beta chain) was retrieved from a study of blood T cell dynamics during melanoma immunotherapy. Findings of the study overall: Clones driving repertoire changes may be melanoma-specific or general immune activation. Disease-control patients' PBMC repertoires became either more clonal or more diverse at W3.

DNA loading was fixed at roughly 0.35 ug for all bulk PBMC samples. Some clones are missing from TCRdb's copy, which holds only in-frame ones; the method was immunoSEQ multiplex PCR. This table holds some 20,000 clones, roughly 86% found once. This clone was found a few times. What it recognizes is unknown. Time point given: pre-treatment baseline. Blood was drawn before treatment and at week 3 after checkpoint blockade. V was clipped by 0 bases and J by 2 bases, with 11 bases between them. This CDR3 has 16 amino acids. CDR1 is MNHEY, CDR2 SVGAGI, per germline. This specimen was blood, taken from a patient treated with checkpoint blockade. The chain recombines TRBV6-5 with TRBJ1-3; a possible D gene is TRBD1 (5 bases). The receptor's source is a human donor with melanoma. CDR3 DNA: TGTGCCAGCAGTTACTCCTCCGGGACGGCTGGAAACACCATATATTTT. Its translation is CASSYSSGTAGNTIYF.